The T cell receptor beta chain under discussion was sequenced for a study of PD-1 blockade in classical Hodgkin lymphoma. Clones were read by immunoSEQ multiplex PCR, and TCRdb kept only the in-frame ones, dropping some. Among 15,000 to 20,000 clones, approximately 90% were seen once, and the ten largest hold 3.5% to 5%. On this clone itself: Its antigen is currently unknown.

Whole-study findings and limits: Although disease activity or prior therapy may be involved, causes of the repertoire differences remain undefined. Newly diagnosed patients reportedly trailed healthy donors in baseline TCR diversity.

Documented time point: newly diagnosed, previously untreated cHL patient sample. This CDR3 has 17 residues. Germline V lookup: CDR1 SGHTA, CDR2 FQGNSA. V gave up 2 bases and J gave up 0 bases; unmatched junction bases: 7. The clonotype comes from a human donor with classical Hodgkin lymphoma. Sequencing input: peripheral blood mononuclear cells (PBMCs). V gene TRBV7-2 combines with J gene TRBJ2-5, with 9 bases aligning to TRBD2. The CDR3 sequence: CASSLKAGGGNQETQYF. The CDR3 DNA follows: TGTGCCAGCAGCTTAAAAGCGGGGGGTGGAAACCAAGAGACCCAGTACTTC.